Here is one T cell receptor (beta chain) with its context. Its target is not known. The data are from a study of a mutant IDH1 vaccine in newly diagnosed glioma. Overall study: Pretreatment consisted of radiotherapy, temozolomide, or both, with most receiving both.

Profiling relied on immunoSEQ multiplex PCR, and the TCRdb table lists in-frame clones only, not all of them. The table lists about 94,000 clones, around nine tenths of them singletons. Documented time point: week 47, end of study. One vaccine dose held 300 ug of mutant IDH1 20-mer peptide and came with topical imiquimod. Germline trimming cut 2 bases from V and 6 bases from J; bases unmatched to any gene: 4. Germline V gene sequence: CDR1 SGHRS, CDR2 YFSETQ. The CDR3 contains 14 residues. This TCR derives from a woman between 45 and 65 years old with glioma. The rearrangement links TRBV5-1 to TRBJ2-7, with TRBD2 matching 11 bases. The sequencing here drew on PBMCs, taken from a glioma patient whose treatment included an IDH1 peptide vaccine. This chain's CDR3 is CASSFSGRELEQYF. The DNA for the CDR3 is TGCGCCAGCAGCTTTAGCGGGAGGGAGCTCGAGCAGTACTTC.